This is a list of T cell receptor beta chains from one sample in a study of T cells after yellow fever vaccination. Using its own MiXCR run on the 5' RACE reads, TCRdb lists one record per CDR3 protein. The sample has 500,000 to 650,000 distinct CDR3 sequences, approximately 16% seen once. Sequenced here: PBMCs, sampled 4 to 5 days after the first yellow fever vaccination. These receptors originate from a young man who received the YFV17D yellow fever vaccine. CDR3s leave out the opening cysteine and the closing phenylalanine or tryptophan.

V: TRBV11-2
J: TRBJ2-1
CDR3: ASRTTGGASQF

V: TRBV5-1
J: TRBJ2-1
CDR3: ASSFWTGIDEQF

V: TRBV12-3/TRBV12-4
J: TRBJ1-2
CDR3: ATQRWAALNYGYT

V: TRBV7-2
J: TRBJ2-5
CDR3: ASSLKGVPYQETQY

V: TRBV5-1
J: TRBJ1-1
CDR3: ASSLDNPGPAF

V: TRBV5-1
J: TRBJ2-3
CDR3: ASSNLQGTTDTQY

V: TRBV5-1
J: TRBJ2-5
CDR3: ASSWGILQETQY

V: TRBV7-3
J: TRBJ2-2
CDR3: ASTPTPGNTGELF

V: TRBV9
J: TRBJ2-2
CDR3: ASSVVGRNTGELF

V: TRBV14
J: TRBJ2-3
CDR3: ASSLLGAGITDTQY

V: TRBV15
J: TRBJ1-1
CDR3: ATHPRGSNTEAF

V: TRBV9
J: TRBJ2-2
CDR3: ASSVSPNTGELF

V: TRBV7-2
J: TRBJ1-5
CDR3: ASRAPGQPQH

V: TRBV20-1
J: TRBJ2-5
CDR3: SAGLAGEETQY

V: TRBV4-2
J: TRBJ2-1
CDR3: ASSPGDTRGNEQF

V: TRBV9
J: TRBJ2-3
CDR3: ASSVSSGGSTDTQY

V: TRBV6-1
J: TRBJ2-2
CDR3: ASKQGRGLIGELF

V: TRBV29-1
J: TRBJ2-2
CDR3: SIGTDTGELF

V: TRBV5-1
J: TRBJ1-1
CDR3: ASRDFPPSLEAF

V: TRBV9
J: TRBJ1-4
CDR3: ASSVVGKPLGEKLF

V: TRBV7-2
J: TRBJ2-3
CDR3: ASSSQLVRGSTDTQY

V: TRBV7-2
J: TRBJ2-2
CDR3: ASSLYGAFTGELF

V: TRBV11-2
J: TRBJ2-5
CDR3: ASSLGTSGGRETQY

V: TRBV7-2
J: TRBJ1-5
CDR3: ASSFRGRNQPQH

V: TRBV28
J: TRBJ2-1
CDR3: ASSLFVRLAVGQPYNEQF

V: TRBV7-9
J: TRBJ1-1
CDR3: ASRGGEFRLNTEAF

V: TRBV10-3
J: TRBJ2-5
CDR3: AISESITSGGETQY

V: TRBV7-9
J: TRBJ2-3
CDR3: ASSLVQSSTDTQY

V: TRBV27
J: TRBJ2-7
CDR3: ASSSRDAGHEQY

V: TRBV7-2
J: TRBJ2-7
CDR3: ASSLVAGGYEQY

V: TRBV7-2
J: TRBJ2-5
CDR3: ASSLVVAGQETQY

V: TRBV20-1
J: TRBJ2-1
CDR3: SARKRQGSYNEQF

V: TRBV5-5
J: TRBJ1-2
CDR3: ASSTDRDRGRNGYT

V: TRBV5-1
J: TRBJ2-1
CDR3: ASSPMGLYNEQF

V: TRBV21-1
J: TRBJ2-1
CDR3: ASSNRGPGLAGTSSYNEQF

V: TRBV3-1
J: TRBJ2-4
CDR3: ASSTGLAGGRAMDIQY

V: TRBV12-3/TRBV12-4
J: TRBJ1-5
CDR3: ASSTQGKSNQPQH

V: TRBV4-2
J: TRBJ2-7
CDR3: ASSRSGGLGLYEQY

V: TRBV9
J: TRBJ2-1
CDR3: ASSQIPLAGGRAYEQF

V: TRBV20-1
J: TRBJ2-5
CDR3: RLGGTQETQY

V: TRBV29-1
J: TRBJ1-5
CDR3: SVALDSNRNQPQH

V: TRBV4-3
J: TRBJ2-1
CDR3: ASSQDEGRRYNEQF

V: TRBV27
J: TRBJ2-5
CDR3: ASSLASGGVQTQY

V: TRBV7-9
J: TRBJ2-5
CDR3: ASSLYSGGEETQY

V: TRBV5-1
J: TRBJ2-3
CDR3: ASSPFGGSPTLRDTQY

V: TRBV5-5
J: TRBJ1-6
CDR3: ASSSGHQALH

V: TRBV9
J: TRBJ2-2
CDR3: ASSVEVDHFAGELF

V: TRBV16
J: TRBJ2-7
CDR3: ASSQAGAQHEQY

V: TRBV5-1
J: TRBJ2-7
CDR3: ASSLDSPAYEQY

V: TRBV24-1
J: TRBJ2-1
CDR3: ATSDTTGNPGYNEQF

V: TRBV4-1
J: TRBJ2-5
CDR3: ASSLLAGLIETQY

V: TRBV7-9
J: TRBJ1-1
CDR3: ASSTDEAF

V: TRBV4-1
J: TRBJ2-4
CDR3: ASGQDLRESKAKNIQY

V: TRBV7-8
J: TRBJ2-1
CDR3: ASSVSQRGGNEQF

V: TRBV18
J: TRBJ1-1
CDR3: ASSPPLVGAF

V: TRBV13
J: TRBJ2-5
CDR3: ASSSNGGRPIQETQY

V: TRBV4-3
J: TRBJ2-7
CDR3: ASSQDRGLDAYEQY

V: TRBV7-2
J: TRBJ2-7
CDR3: ASRGRAPYEQY

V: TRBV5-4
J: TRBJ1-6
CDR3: ASSTLLGESPLH

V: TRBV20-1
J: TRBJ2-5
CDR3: SANRGGVETQY